This note documents a single TCR beta chain sequence. This clonotype has more than one count but fewer than ten. No antigen is known for it. No base quality values were provided; no much bigger clone lies one nucleotide off. Library creation used 5' RACE. Sequencing used an Illumina HiSeq 2500. A second PCR of roughly 7 to 12 cycles was performed with a sample-barcoded 5' primer and a J-beta primer mix. A template-switch 5' adaptor carrying 12 random nucleotides introduced a unique molecular identifier onto each TCR beta cDNA molecule. Each sample yielded at least 3 million CDR3-containing paired-end reads. First-strand cDNA synthesis was performed from all RNA using the Mint cDNA synthesis kit, with priming by a TRBC-specific oligonucleotide. All cDNA was treated with uracil-DNA glycosylase and then went through a first 18-cycle PCR with the universal primers M1SS and BC2_uni_R. The source study handled its data this way. Each sample was normalized by randomly selecting 1 million high-quality reads, each carrying a distinct molecular identifier. Instead of being binned into consensus sequences, reads with shared molecular identifiers were discarded. MiTCR, with a Q25 quality threshold and the strictest error-elimination algorithm, was used for CDR3 identification, clonotype clustering and error correction. A nonparametric unseen species model with Euler transformation was used to estimate a lower bound on total TCR beta diversity. In-frame beta chains were kept once TCRdb had trimmed the public reads at Q25 with fastp and called clones with MiXCR. One record per CDR3 amino acid sequence lists the most common genes and DNA. TCRdb, not the original authors, processed these V and J calls. The sample yields about 840,000 distinct CDR3 sequences; 25% to 30% were counted once. Clones ranked in the top ten supply roughly a tenth of the sample.

This record comes from a study of blood T cells in healthy people across ages (dated by TCRdb to between 2014 and 2017). With respect to the entire study: In model experiments, roughly one uniquely barcoded TCR beta cDNA molecule per two T cells was captured by template switching. To track age-related changes in TCR beta repertoire diversity, the study relied on deep sequencing normalized with unique cDNA molecular identifiers. Donors were grouped into four age groups: young (average approximately 16 years), middle-aged (39), aged (over 55) and long-lived (less than 85). Using the same blood draw, the study looked at two additional independent replicas of 1 million unique cDNA reads for two donors, one aged 18 to 30 and the other aged 80 or older.

Donors were about 36 systemically healthy Caucasian individuals from Russia aged about 6 to 100 years. Roughly 11 milliliters of peripheral blood were drawn from each donor into EDTA-treated Vacutainer tubes. PBMCs were isolated by Ficoll-Paque density-gradient centrifugation, with at least 7 million obtained per sample. Total RNA was extracted from PBMCs with Trizol reagent, with at least 5.5 micrograms obtained per sample. For every donor, an aliquot of PBMCs went through flow cytometry to measure the percentages of naive CD45RAhigh/CD27high T cells. The full study reports these points: There was a strong correlation between observed TCR beta diversity and the percentage of naive T cells measured by flow cytometry. Because donor CMV infection status was unknown, age-related changes in expanded clonotypes were potentially confounded. Because profiling used bulk unsorted PBMCs, naive and antigen-experienced compartments could not be compared conclusively. Compared with the aged group, the long-lived group had more naive CD4+ T cells, fewer expanded clones and increased TCR diversity, a pattern suggesting age selection. Total diversity estimates from one million sequenced T cells were considered lower bounds and underestimates. As age increased, observed TCR beta diversity per million T cells dropped in a roughly linear way, and a significant reduction was already evident by age around 41.

These data also formed part of another study, on T cells of mothers and their children. Taken from the second paper: Donors were nine systemically healthy Caucasian individuals: three mothers and their six children. cDNA synthesis consumed the entire amount of extracted RNA, loaded at 1.5 ug RNA in each 15 ul reaction. In the second PCR, sample barcodes and 2-4 random nucleotides were introduced via the M1S primer. Each mother yielded over 8 million TCR beta CDR3 reads and each child 3 million to 3.5 million reads. Thymic selection shapes the output of TCR recombination in a similar way in related and unrelated pairs, and inherited differences have a minor effect. Normalized repertoire overlap was always found to be slightly, but never significantly, higher in related mother-child pairs than in unrelated mother-child pairs. No persistent microchimeric T cell clones were detected, at a sensitivity of roughly 99 clones per million clonotypes. The study used deep NGS to compare TCR beta repertoires of mothers and children, seeking features distinguishing related mother-child pairs from unrelated individuals. On average, the children were about 10 +/- 4 years old, while the mothers were approximately 40 +/- 4 years old. Libraries were sequenced on Illumina HiSeq 2000 with 100+100 nt paired-end reads after adapter ligation with NEBNext reagents. To prevent cross-contamination, the mother and child libraries were prepared a month apart and were sequenced in separate runs. For each donor, somewhere between 500,000 and 2,000,000 distinct TCR beta clonotypes were identified. Naive TCR beta clonotypes were estimated from low-frequency clonotypes matched to each donor's FACS-determined naive share, without sorting.

This receptor was identified in a woman aged 35 to 49 in good health. The material sequenced was blood.

The base sequence is TGTGCCATCCTTTCCGGGACCAATTCCTACGAGCAGTACTTC. Protein translation: CAILSGTNSYEQYF. Recombination joined TRBV6-1 with TRBJ2-5; the D gene assignment is perhaps TRBD1 or TRBD2, with each matching 5 bases. The assigned J gene may be wrong: the sequence end matches TRBJ2-7 better. From the germline V gene, CDR1 is MNHNS and CDR2 is SASEGT. The CDR3 holds 14 amino acids from the cysteine to the phenylalanine. The read is trimmed to its CDR3 DNA, 42 bases read in frame from base 1.